The T cell receptor beta chain described here comes from a study of blood T cell repertoires in COVID-19 (dated by TCRdb to the early 2020s). About the full investigation: Collaborator samples came from the United States, Italy and Spain and covered acute and convalescent phases of COVID-19. A freely available public database, intended as a resource for researchers studying the immune response to SARS-CoV-2, is where the repertoires were released. A de-identified subject ID, COVID-19 status, age in years and sex were almost always included in the sample metadata. Samples were obtained from the ongoing ImmuneRACE study (first 160 participants) and from about 1,300 subjects provided by 6 global collaborators. Deeply sampled blood TCRbeta repertoires from subjects exposed to, actively infected with, or recovered from COVID-19 were included in the dataset. The material from the prospective study consisted of cDNA or gDNA derived from T cells, B-cell-depleted T cells, or PBMCs. Where HLA class I and class II types were available, the types were taken from metadata supplied by the sample provider, not from assay-based typing. What the study reported, not specific to this receptor: How much clinical and demographic metadata was included differed by source and by participant, and the metadata was provided uncurated.

CDR1 is given as SGHNT and CDR2 as YYREEE, both from the germline V gene (reference sequence). V gives up 5 bases and J gives up 6 bases, and the segment between their germline ends measures 24 bases. Taken from cysteine to phenylalanine, the CDR3 has 16 residues. The kept DNA is CDR3 alone, 48 bases in frame from the first base. In the prospective study, participants were about 18 to 100 years old, resided in about two dozen geographic areas of the United States, and were enrolled through a virtual design. In the prospective study, participants were assigned to cohorts based on the clinical history participants reported in a screening survey and a study questionnaire. Recovered participants in ImmuneRACE Cohort 3 were defined as having two consecutive negative NP/OP PCR tests, clearance from a healthcare professional, or resolution of symptoms. Mobile phlebotomists in the prospective study collected whole blood, serum and a nasopharyngeal or oropharyngeal swab from every participant. Prospective study participants could optionally give additional blood draws and questionnaires over an approximately two-month period. Prospective study blood samples were shipped either frozen or at room temperature before DNA extraction.

TCRbeta CDR3 regions were amplified from genomic DNA by means of the immunoSEQ Assay, a bias-controlled multiplex PCR. The paper's processing steps were these. Within the assay, amplification of reference gene primers was used to estimate how many nucleated cells each sample contained. To quantify the absolute abundance of each unique TCRbeta CDR3 rearrangement, sequence reads were collapsed and filtered. For each sample, productive Simpson clonality was calculated by taking the square root of Simpson's diversity index across productive rearrangements. This is the immuneACCESS table as TCRdb keeps it, with only in-frame sequences that have V and J called. A part of the clones is gone; compared with another copy, unresolved V genes explain less than half, and the rest is unexplained. D and trimming were read from the DNA, whereas the V and J calls and clone size are those reported in that table. Within this sample are approximately 330,000 clones, with roughly 91% of them counted one time only. The top ten constitute just under 9.5% of the sample.

As concerns this clone: It lacks a known antigen. Per-nucleotide qualities are absent, and no much larger clonotype sits a single base away.

The TCR was taken from a woman aged 25-40 years who had recovered from COVID-19. Sequenced: PBMCs or T cells enriched from blood (not recorded which). The rearrangement combines TRBV5-4 with TRBJ2-7; the D gene is not confidently resolved. CDR3 region: CASSHHALFLATEQYF. The DNA reads as follows: TGTGCCAGCAGTCACCACGCACTATTTCTGGCTACCGAGCAGTACTTC.